This T cell receptor (beta chain) was observed in a study of T cells of healthy individuals. This clonotype was recorded at least ten times. TCRdb called the 5' RACE reads again in MiXCR, with one record for every CDR3 protein. The sample has about 96,000 distinct CDR3 sequences, approximately 15% seen once. The germline V gene encodes CDR1 DFQATT and CDR2 SNEGSKA (reference sequence). Trimming pared 1 base from V and 9 bases from J, leaving 15 bases between. This CDR3 is built from 13 residues. The chain carries TRBV20-1 and TRBJ1-2; D possibly corresponds to TRBD1 (5 bases). This sequence originates from a human donor in good health. The CDR3 nucleotides read TGCAGTGCTAGAGGGGGCAGAAGTTGGAGCTACACCTTC. As protein: CSARGGRSWSYTF.